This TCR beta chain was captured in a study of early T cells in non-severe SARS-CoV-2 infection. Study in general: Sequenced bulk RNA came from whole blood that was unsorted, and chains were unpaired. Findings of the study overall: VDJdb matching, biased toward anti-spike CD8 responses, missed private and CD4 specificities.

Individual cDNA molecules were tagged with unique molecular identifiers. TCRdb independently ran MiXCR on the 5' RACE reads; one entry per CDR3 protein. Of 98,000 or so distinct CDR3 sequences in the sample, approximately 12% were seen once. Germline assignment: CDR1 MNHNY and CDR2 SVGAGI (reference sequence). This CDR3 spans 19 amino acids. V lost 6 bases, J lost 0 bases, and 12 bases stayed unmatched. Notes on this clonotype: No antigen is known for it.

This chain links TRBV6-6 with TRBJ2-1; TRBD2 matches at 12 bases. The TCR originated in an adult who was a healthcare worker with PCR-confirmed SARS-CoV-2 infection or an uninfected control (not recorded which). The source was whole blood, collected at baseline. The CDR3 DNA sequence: TGTGCCAGCAGGCCGACTAGCGGGAGAGCCATCAGCTCCTACAATGAGCAGTTCTTC. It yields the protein CASRPTSGRAISSYNEQFF.